This TCR beta chain derives from a study of control samples from healthy donors and cancer patients. The V end was cut by 0 bases, the J end by 9 bases, with 10 bases between. This CDR3 spans 13 amino acids. Germline loops: CDR1 SGHRS, CDR2 YFSETQ. Clones were read by immunoSEQ multiplex PCR, and TCRdb kept only the in-frame ones, dropping some. Among about 150,000 clones listed, under 95% were seen once. The V call is TRBV5-1, the J call TRBJ1-3; the D is unclear. The sample comprised blood. The clonotype comes from a man aged 18 to 30 in good health. This chain's CDR3 is CASSLAGFSTIYF. CDR3 nucleotide sequence: TGCGCCAGCAGCTTGGCCGGCTTTAGCACCATATATTTT.